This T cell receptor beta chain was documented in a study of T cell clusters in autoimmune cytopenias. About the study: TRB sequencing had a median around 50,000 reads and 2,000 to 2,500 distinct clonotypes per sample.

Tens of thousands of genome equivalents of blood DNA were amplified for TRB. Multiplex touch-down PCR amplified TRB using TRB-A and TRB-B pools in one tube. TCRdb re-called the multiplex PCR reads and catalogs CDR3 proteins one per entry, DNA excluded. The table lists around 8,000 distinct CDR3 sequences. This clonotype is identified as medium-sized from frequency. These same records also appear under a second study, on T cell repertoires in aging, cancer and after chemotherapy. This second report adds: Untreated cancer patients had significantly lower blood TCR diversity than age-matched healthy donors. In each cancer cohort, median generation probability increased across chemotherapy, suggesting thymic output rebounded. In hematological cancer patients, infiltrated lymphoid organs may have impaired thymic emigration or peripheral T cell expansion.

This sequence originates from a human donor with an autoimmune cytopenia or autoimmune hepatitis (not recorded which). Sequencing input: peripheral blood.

This CDR3 reads CAWSVGQTNSPLHF. V usage is TRBV30 and J usage is TRBJ1-6; TCRdb calls TRBD1, which cannot be checked without DNA. From germline, CDR1 is GTSNPN and CDR2 SVGIG (reference sequence). This CDR3 has 14 amino acids.